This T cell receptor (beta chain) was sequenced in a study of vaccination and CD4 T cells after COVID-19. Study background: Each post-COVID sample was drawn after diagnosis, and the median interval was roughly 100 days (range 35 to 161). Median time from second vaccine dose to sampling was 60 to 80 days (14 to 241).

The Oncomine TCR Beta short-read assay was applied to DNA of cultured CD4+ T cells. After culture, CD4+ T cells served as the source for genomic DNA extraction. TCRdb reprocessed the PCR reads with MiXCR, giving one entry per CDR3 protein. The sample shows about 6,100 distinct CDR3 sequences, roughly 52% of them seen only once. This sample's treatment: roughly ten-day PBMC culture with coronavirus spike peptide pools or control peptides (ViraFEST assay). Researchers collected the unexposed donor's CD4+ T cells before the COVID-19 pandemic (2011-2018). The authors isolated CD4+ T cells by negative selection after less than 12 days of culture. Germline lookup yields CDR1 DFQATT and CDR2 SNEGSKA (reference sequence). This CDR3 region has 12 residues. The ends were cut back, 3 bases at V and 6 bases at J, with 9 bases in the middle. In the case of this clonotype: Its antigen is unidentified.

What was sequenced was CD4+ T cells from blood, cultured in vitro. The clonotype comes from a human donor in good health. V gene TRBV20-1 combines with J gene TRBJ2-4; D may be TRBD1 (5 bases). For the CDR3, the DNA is TGCAGTGCTAGCTCACAGGCAAACATTCAGTACTTC. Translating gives CSASSQANIQYF.